This TCR beta chain was obtained from a study of blood T cell repertoires in COVID-19. About the research overall: Sites across the United States, Italy and Spain contributed samples from acute and convalescent COVID-19. The analysed material was cDNA or gDNA that came from T cells, B-cell-depleted T cells, or PBMCs.

Seattle patient enrollment occurred during active infection, with longitudinal follow-up thereafter. Trimming pared 6 bases from V and 4 bases from J, leaving 10 bases between. This CDR3 has 13 amino acids. The germline gives CDR1 LGHNA, CDR2 YSLEER. The assay was immunoSEQ multiplex PCR, and TCRdb's table has in-frame clones only and misses some. The sample includes 15,000 to 20,000 clones, approximately 80% of them seen just once. The material sequenced was peripheral blood. The J gene is TRBJ1-5, the V gene TRBV4-3, with D perhaps TRBD1 (5 bases). The origin of this receptor is a man aged 65-85 years with COVID-19, enrolled during active disease. The CDR3 nucleotides read TGCGCCAGCAGTCGGACACGAAATCAGCCCCAGCATTTT. Translation: CASSRTRNQPQHF.